The rows below give T cell receptor beta chains drawn from one sample of a study of blood T cell repertoires in COVID-19. Only in-frame clones appear in the TCRdb table, and some are missing; sequencing was by immunoSEQ multiplex PCR. The sample gives some 250,000 clones, 80% to 85% of which show up once; less than 3.5% is in the top ten. Sequencing input: peripheral blood. The receptor source for this set is a woman under 30 with acute or convalescent COVID-19. CDR3s include the opening cysteine and the closing phenylalanine or tryptophan. Fields, in order: clone size, J gene, D gene, V gene, CDR3 DNA, CDR3 protein. D genes are given only for firm matches. Rows give clone size only sometimes, using once, few, many, or a class for an expanded clone.

>.|TRBJ2-1|TRBD2|TRBV10-3
TGTGCCATCAGTCAAGGACTAGCGGGCCCTTACAATGAGCAGTTCTTC
CAISQGLAGPYNEQFF
>.|TRBJ1-2|.|TRBV6-7
TGTGCCAGCAGTTACCCGAACACCGAACCCGACAGAGACTATGGCTACACCTTC
CASSYPNTEPDRDYGYTF
>.|TRBJ2-5|TRBD1|TRBV19
TGTGCCAGTACAAACCGGGACAGACAAGAGACCCAGTACTTC
CASTNRDRQETQYF
>.|TRBJ2-2|TRBD2|TRBV6-1
TGTGCCAGCAGTGGGAGTTCCGGGACTAGTCTTCCCGGGGAGCTGTTTTTT
CASSGSSGTSLPGELFF
>.|TRBJ2-2|.|TRBV4-1
TGCGCCAGCAGCCAGGGGGCCACCGGGGAGCTGTTTTTT
CASSQGATGELFF
>.|TRBJ1-6|.|TRBV10-3
TGTGCCATCGGTGAGGGCAGTTCACCCCTCCACTTT
CAIGEGSSPLHF
>.|TRBJ2-5|TRBD2|TRBV10-1
TGCGCCAGCAGTGAGGGACTAGCGGGAGCGGAGACCCAGTACTTC
CASSEGLAGAETQYF
>.|TRBJ1-3|.|TRBV6-6
TGTGCCGGAGCCCCATCCCACGACGGAAACACCATATATTTT
CAGAPSHDGNTIYF
>.|TRBJ2-1|.|TRBV18
TGTGCCAGCTCACCACCCACCTCCAATCGTGGGGCCCAGTTCTTC
CASSPPTSNRGAQFF
>.|TRBJ1-1|TRBD1|TRBV18
TGTGCCAGCTCATTACGCACACCGGGACAGGGAAACTATGAAGCTTTCTTT
CASSLRTPGQGNYEAFF
>.|TRBJ2-3|TRBD2|TRBV9
TGTGCCAGCAGCGTAACTGCTGTGCTGACTAGCGGGAATGGAGATACGCAGTATTTT
CASSVTAVLTSGNGDTQYF
>.|TRBJ2-1|.|TRBV6-2/TRBV6-3
TGTGCCAGCAGTTACGCCGGGGACTACAATGAGCAGTTCTTC
CASSYAGDYNEQFF
>.|TRBJ2-3|TRBD2|TRBV7-9
TGTGCCAGCAGCTCCCTAGCGGGAGGGAGCACAGATACGCAGTATTTT
CASSSLAGGSTDTQYF
>.|TRBJ2-1|TRBD2|TRBV3-1/TRBV3-2
TGTGCCAGCAGCCAAGATAGCGGGAACTACAATGAGCAGTTCTTC
CASSQDSGNYNEQFF
>.|TRBJ1-1|.|TRBV11-2
TGTGCCAGCAGCTTAACAGGGATCACTGAAGCTTTCTTT
CASSLTGITEAFF
>.|TRBJ2-1|TRBD2|TRBV5-8
TGTGCCAGCAGCTTGACTAGCGGGACTTTGAATGAGCAGTTCTTC
CASSLTSGTLNEQFF
>.|TRBJ1-5|TRBD1|TRBV19
TGTGCCAGTAGTACGGACAGGGTAAATCAGCCCCAGCATTTT
CASSTDRVNQPQHF
>.|TRBJ1-2|.|TRBV5-1
TGCGCCAGCAGCTTGGAGGGGGTGAACTATGGCTACACCTTC
CASSLEGVNYGYTF
>few|TRBJ2-5|.|TRBV4-2
TGTGCCAGCAGCCAAGGACAGGAAGAGACCCAGTACTTC
CASSQGQEETQYF
>.|TRBJ2-1|.|TRBV6-5
TGTGCCAGCGGGCAAGCGGGGCAGTTCTTC
CASGQAGQFF
>.|TRBJ2-1|TRBD2|TRBV20-1
TGCAGTGCTAGTATTCCTAGCGGGGGAAAGCAGTTCTTC
CSASIPSGGKQFF
>.|TRBJ1-4|.|TRBV7-9
TGTGCCAGCAGCGATAGACAGGTCACCTCCGGGGAAAAACTGTTTTTT
CASSDRQVTSGEKLFF
>.|TRBJ2-2|TRBD2|TRBV7-9
TGTGCCAGCAGCCCGACTAGCGTGAACACCGGGGAGCTGTTTTTT
CASSPTSVNTGELFF
>.|TRBJ2-1|.|TRBV3-1/TRBV3-2
TGTGCCAGCAGCCAGGATCTAGCAGCCGCCTACAATGAGCAGTTCTTC
CASSQDLAAAYNEQFF
>.|TRBJ2-1|TRBD2|TRBV16
TGTGCCAGCAGCCTAGGAAGCGGGAGCTCCTACAATGAGCAGTTCTTC
CASSLGSGSSYNEQFF
>.|TRBJ2-7|.|TRBV5-1
TGCGCCACCACCACGAAGCGGCTCTCCTACGAGCAGTACTTC
CATTTKRLSYEQYF
>.|TRBJ2-3|TRBD2|TRBV5-4
TGTGCCGGCGAGACTAGCGGGAATTCAGATACGCAGTATTTT
CAGETSGNSDTQYF
>.|TRBJ2-1|.|TRBV19
TGTGCCAGTAGTACGTCCGGGTTCGACGGTGGTGAGCAGTTCTTC
CASSTSGFDGGEQFF
>.|TRBJ2-5|TRBD2|TRBV10-3
TGTGCCATCAGTGACCCCATGCTCCTAGCGGGAGGGCCAGAGACCCAGTACTTC
CAISDPMLLAGGPETQYF
>.|TRBJ2-2|.|TRBV9
TGTGCCAGCAGTTTCAAGGGGCCGGCCACCGGGGAGCTGTTTTTT
CASSFKGPATGELFF
>few|TRBJ1-1|TRBD1|TRBV19
TGTGCCAGTAAAACCCGAACAGGGGGCACTGAAGCTTTCTTT
CASKTRTGGTEAFF
>few|TRBJ2-5|TRBD2|TRBV7-3
TGTGCCAGCAGCTTAATGGGGACTAGCGGTCAAGAGACCCAGTACTTC
CASSLMGTSGQETQYF
>.|TRBJ1-3|TRBD1|TRBV18
TGTGCCAGCTCACCAGGGACAGGGTATACATCTGGAAACACCATATATTTT
CASSPGTGYTSGNTIYF
>.|TRBJ1-2|.|TRBV29-1
TGCAGCGTTGAAGATGTAGGGGATTATGGCTACACCTTC
CSVEDVGDYGYTF
>.|TRBJ2-7|.|TRBV5-4
TGTGCCAGCAGTTTGGGCCCGCCAGCCGGGGGAGAGCAGTACTTC
CASSLGPPAGGEQYF
>once|TRBJ2-5|TRBD2|TRBV6-5
TGTGCCAGCAAAAGTACGGGAGGGGGTTTGGGGACCCAGTACTTC
CASKSTGGGLGTQYF